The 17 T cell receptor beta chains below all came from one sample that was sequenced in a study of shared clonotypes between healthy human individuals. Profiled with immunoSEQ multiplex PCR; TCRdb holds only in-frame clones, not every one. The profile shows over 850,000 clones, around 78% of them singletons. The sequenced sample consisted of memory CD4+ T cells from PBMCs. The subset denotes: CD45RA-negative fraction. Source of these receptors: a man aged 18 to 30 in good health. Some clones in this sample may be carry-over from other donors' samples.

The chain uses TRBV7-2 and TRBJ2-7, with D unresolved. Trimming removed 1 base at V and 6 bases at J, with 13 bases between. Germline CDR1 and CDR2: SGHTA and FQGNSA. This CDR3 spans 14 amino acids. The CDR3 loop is CASSLVDRLSEQYF. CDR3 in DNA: TGTGCCAGCAGCTTAGTTGATAGGTTGTCCGAGCAGTACTTC.

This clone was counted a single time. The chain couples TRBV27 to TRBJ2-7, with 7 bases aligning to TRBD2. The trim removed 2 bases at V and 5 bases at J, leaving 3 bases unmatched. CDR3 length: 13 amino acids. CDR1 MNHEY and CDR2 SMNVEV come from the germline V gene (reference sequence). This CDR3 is CASSLGAGDEQYF. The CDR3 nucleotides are TGTGCCAGCAGTTTAGGGGCGGGAGACGAGCAGTACTTC.

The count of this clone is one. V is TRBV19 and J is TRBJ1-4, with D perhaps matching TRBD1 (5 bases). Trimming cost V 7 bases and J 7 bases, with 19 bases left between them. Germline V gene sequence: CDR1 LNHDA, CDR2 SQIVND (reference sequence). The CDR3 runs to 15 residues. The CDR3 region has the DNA TGTGCCAGTACCGGCGTGTGGGGGTGGGGTGAAAAACTGTTTTTT. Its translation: CASTGVWGWGEKLFF. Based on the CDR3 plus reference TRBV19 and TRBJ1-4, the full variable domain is DGGITQSPKYLFRKEGQNVTLSCEQNLNHDAMYWYRQDPGQGLRLIYYSQIVNDFQKGDIAEGYSVSREKKESFPLTVTSAQKNPTAFYLCASTGVWGWGEKLFFGSGTQLSVL.

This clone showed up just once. CDR3 sequence reads: CASSRGVNGDNSPLHF. CDR3 nucleotide sequence: TGCGCCAGCAGCCGGGGGGTAAACGGCGATAATTCACCCCTCCACTTT. The chain combines TRBV5-1 with TRBJ1-6; possible D gene TRBD1, 5 bases. The CDR3 has 16 residues. Looked up from germline, CDR1 is SGHRS and CDR2 is YFSETQ. V lost 4 bases, J lost 5 bases, and 16 bases lay in between.

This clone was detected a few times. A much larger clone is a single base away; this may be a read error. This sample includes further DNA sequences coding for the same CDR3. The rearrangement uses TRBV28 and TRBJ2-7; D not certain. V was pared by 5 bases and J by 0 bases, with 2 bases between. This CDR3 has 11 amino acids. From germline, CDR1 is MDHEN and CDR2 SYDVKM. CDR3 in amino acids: CASSISYEQYF. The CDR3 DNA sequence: TGTGCCAGCAGTATCTCCTACGAGCAGTACTTC.

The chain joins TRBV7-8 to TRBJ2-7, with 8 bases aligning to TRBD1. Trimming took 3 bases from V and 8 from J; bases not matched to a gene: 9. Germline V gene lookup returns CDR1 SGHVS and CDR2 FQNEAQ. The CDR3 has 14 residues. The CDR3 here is CASSFPTTGAKQYF. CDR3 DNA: TGTGCCAGCAGCTTCCCTACGACAGGGGCAAAGCAGTACTTC. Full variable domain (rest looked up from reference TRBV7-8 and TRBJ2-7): GAGVSQSPRYKVAKRGQDVALRCDPISGHVSLFWYQQALGQGPEFLTYFQNEAQLDKSGLPSDRFFAERPEGSVSTLKIQRTQQEDSAVYLCASSFPTTGAKQYFGPGTRLTVT.

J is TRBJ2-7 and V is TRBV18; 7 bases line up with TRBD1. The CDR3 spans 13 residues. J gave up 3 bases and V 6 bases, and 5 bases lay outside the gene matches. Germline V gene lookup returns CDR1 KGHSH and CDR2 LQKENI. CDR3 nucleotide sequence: TGTGCCAGCTCGTACGGGACAGACTACGAGCAGTACTTC. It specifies CASSYGTDYEQYF.

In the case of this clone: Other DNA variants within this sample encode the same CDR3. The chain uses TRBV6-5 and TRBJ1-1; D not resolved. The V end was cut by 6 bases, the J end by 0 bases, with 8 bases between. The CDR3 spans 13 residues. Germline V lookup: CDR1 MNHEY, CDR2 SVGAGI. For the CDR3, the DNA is TGTGCCAGCAGCCGTTCAATGAACACTGAAGCTTTCTTT. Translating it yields CASSRSMNTEAFF.

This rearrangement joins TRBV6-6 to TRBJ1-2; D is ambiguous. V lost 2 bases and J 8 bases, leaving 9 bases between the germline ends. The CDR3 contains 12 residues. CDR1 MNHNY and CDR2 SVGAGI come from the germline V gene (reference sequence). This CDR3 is CASSYEGRGYTF. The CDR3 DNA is TGTGCCAGCAGTTACGAGGGAAGAGGCTACACCTTC.

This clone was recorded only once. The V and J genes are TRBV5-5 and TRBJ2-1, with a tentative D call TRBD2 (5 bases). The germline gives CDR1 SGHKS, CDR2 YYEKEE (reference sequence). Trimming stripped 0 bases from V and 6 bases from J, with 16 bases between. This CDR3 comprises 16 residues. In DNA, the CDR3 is TGTGCCAGCAGCTTGGTTGCGGGCTTACCTCTCAATGAGCAGTTCTTC. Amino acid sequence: CASSLVAGLPLNEQFF.

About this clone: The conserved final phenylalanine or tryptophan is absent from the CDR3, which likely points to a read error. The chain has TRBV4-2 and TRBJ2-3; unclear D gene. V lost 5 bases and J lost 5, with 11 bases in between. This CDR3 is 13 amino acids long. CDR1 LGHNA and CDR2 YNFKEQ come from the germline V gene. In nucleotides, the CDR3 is TGTGCCAGCAGCTCATCTTTAGGAGATACGCAGTATCTT. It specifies CASSSSLGDTQYL.

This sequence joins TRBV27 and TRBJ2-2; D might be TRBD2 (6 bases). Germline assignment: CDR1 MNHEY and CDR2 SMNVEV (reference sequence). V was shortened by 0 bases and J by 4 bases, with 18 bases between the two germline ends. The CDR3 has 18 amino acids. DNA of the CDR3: TGTGCCAGCAGTTTATCGGCAGGGCAAGGAGGGCGCACCGGGGAGCTGTTTTTT. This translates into CASSLSAGQGGRTGELFF.

The CDR3 is CSARTGLNSPLHF. DNA of the CDR3: TGCAGCGCCCGGACAGGGTTGAATTCACCCCTCCACTTT. The chain has TRBV29-1 and TRBJ1-6; TRBD1 aligns across 8 bases. Trimming at V came to 7 bases and at J to 7 bases, leaving 6 bases not matched to a gene. The CDR3 is 13 amino acids. In germline, CDR1 is SQVTM, CDR2 ANQGSEA.

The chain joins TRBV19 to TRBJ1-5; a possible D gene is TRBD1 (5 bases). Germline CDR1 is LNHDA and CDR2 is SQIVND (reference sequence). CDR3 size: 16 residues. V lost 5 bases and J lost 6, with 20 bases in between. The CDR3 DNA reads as TGTGCCAGTAGTCCAGAGAGGTCCAGGGAGGGTCAGCCCCAGCATTTT. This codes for CASSPERSREGQPQHF. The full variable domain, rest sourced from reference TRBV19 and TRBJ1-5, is DGGITQSPKYLFRKEGQNVTLSCEQNLNHDAMYWYRQDPGQGLRLIYYSQIVNDFQKGDIAEGYSVSREKKESFPLTVTSAQKNPTAFYLCASSPERSREGQPQHFGDGTRLSIL.

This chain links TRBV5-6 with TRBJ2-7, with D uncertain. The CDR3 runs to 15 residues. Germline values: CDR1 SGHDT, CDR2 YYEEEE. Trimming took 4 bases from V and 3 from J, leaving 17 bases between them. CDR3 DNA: TGTGCCAGCAGCCCAAGGGCAGGATTATACTACGAGCAGTACTTC. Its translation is CASSPRAGLYYEQYF.

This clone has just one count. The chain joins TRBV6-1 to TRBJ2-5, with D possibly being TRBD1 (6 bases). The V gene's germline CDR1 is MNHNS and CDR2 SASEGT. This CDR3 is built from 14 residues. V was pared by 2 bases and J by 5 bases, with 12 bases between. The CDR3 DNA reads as TGTGCCAGCAGTGAACAGGGGCGAAGCGAGACCCAGTACTTC. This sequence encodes CASSEQGRSETQYF.

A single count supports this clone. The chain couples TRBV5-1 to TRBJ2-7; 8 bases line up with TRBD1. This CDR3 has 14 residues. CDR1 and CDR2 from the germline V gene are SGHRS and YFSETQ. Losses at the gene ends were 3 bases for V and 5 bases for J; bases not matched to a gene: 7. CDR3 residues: CASSWTGSAHEQYF. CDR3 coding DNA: TGCGCCAGCAGCTGGACAGGGTCTGCACACGAGCAGTACTTC.